This T cell receptor (beta chain) was recovered during a study of T cell clonotyping in hematopoietic cell transplantation. Turning to the study itself: Recipient samples before transplant were obtained post-cytoreduction.

The data were produced by immunoSEQ multiplex PCR, yet TCRdb's version contains in-frame clones alone and is incomplete. This sample has under 25,000 clones; 70% to 85% occur once, and the top ten carry less than 20%. Study-wide results and limits: No sorting was done, leaving CD4 and CD8 contributions mixed. Pathologically expanded recipient clonotypes increased progressively from day 30 to day 180 as diversity fell.

Specified time point: recipient sample about 28 days before transplant, after cytoreduction. Blood collection times were about day -28 and days 30, 100, 180 posttransplant. By share, this clone counts as medium-sized (0.01 to 0.1%). What it binds is unknown. Sample: peripheral blood mononuclear cells, taken before stem cell transplant. The clonotype comes from a man aged 60 to 75 with acute myeloid leukemia. Some clones in this sample may be carry-over from other donors' samples.

CDR3 nucleotides: TGTGCCAGCAGCCGAGGGGGTTGGAGCACTGAAGCTTTCTTT. Translating gives CASSRGGWSTEAFF. The chain employs TRBV14 and TRBJ1-1; D may be TRBD1 (6 bases). The germline V and J ends were trimmed by 4 bases and 4 bases, with 13 bases remaining between them. The CDR3 is 14 amino acids. From germline, CDR1 is SGHDN and CDR2 FVKESK.